This T cell receptor beta chain was documented in a study of blood T cells in healthy people across ages. Across the whole study: In model experiments, template switching was able to capture about one barcoded beta molecule for every two T cells that were present. General study results and limits: Possibly confounding the expanded clonotype changes was the fact that donor CMV status was unknown.

It was with a sample-barcoded 5' primer and a J-beta primer mix that a second PCR of about 6 to 12 cycles was run. TCRdb re-derived calls from the 5' RACE reads in MiXCR, one entry per CDR3 protein. The sample records 1,500,000 or so distinct CDR3 sequences, 55% to 75% being singletons. Between the trimmed V and J ends, which lost 4 bases and 5 bases, there was a span of 12 bases. The CDR3 totals 13 residues. Germline loops: CDR1 SQVTM, CDR2 ANQGSEA. About this clonotype: What it recognizes is unknown.

Every sample had a minimum of 6 million PBMCs isolated. Sequencing input: blood. The V and J genes are TRBV29-1 and TRBJ1-5; the D gene is possibly TRBD1 (6 bases). This clonotype originated in a man between 18 and 29 years old in good health. The CDR3 DNA follows: TGCAGCGTTGGTCAGGGGAACGATCAGCCCCAGCATTTT. This encodes CSVGQGNDQPQHF.